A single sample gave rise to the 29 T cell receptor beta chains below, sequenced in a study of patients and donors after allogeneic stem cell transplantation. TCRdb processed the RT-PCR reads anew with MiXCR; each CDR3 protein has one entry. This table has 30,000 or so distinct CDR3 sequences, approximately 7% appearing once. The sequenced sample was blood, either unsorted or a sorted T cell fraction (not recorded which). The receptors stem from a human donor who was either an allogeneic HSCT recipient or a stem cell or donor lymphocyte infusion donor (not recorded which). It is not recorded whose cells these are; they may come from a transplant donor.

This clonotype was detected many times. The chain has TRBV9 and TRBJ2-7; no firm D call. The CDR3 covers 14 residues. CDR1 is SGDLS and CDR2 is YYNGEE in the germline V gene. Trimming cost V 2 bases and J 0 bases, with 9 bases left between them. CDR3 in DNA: TGTGCCAGCAGCGTTTACAGCCTCTCCTACGAGCAGTACTTC. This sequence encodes CASSVYSLSYEQYF.

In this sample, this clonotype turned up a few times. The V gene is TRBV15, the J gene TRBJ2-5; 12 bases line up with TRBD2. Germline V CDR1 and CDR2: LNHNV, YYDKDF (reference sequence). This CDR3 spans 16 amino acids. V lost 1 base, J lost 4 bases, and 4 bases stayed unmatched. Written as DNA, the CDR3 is TGTGCCACCAGCAGAGGGGCTAGCGGGAGGGGAGAGACCCAGTACTTC. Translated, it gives CATSRGASGRGETQYF.

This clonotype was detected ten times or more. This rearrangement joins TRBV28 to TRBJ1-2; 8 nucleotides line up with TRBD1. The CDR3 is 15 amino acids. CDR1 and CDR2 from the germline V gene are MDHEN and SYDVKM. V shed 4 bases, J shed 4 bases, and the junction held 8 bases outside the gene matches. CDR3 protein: CASSSGQGPFYGYTF. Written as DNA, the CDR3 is TGTGCCAGCAGTTCCGGACAGGGACCTTTCTATGGCTACACCTTC.

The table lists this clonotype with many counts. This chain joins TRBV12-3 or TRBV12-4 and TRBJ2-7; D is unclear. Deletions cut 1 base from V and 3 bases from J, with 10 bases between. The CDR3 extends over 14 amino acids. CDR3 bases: TGTGCCAGCAGTTTAGGTTGGGTGAACTACGAGCAGTACTTC. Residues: CASSLGWVNYEQYF.

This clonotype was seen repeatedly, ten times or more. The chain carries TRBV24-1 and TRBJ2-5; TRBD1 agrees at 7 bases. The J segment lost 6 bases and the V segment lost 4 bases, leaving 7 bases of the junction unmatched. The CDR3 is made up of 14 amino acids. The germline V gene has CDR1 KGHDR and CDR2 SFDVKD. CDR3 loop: CATSDLDREQTQYF. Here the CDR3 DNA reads TGTGCCACCAGTGACCTTGACAGGGAGCAGACCCAGTACTTC.

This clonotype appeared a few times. The CDR3 region is CASSSRSGLAKNIQYF. CDR3 in DNA: TGTGCCAGCAGCTCGAGGAGCGGGCTAGCCAAAAACATTCAGTACTTC. The chain combines TRBV5-5 with TRBJ2-4; D perhaps matches TRBD2 (6 bases). V was trimmed by 3 bases and J by 0 bases, leaving 13 bases between them. The CDR3 is 16 amino acids. Germline CDR1 is SGHKS and CDR2 is YYEKEE (reference sequence).

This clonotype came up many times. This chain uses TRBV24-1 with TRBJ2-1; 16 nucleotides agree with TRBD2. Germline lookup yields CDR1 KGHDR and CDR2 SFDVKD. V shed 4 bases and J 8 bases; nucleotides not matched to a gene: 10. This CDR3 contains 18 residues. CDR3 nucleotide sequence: TGTGCCACCAGTGACTCGGGACTAGCGGGAGGGCTCGACGATGAGCAGTTCTTC. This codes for CATSDSGLAGGLDDEQFF.

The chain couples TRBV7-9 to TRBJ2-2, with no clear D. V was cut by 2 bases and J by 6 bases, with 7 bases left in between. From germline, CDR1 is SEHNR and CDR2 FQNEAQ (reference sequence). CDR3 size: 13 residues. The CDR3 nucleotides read TGTGCCAGCAGCTTACTGATCGCCGGGGAGCTGTTTTTT. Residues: CASSLLIAGELFF.

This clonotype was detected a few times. CDR3 DNA: TGTGCCAGCAGCCCGACAGGGACGGCAGATACGCAGTATTTT. Its protein is CASSPTGTADTQYF. V usage is TRBV5-6 and J usage is TRBJ2-3; 7 nucleotides align to TRBD1. The CDR3 extends over 14 amino acids. Trimming removed 4 bases from V and 4 bases from J; junction bases left unmatched: 6. Per the germline V gene, CDR1 is SGHDT and CDR2 is YYEEEE.

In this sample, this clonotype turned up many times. As DNA, the CDR3 is TGTGCCAGCAGCCGGGACGGCTTTTACGAGACCCAGTACTTC. Protein: CASSRDGFYETQYF. J is TRBJ2-5 and V is TRBV11-2; D assignment may be TRBD1 or TRBD2 (5 bases each). Germline CDR1 SGHAT, CDR2 FQNNGV. This CDR3 spans 14 amino acids. The germline V and J ends were trimmed by 5 bases and 5 bases, with 15 bases remaining between them.

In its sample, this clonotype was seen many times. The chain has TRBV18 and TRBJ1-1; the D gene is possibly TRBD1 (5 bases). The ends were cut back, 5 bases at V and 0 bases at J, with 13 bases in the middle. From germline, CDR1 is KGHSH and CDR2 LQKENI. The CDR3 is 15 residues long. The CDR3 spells CASSLNSGMNTEAFF. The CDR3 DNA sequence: TGTGCCAGCTCATTAAACTCAGGGATGAACACTGAAGCTTTCTTT.

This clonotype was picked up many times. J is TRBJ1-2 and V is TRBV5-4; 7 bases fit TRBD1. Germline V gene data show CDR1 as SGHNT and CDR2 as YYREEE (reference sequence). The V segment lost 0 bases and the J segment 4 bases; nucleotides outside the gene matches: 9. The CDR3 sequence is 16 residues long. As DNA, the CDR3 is TGTGCCAGCAGCTTGGGCTCGTCAGGGGGAGTCTATGGCTACACCTTC. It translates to CASSLGSSGGVYGYTF.

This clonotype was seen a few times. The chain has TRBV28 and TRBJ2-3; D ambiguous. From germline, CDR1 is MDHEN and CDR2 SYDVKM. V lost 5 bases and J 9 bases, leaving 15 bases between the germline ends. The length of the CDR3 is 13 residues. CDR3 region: CASSPPDVNTQYF. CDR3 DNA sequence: TGTGCCAGCAGTCCCCCGGATGTGAACACGCAGTATTTT.

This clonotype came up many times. The CDR3 nucleotides read TGCAGCGCCGTAGGGACAACCTTGGGTACCTACGAGCAGTACTTC. Its protein product is CSAVGTTLGTYEQYF. This chain uses TRBV29-1 with TRBJ2-7, with D perhaps matching TRBD1 (6 bases). This CDR3 has 15 residues. Trimming removed 7 bases from V and 2 bases from J, with 21 bases in between. Germline values: CDR1 SQVTM, CDR2 ANQGSEA.

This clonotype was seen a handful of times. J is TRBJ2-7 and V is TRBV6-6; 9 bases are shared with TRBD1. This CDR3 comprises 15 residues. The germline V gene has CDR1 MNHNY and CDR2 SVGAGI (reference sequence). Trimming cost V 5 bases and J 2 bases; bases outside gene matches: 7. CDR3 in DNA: TGTGCCAGCAGTACATCCGGGACAGGGCCCTACGAGCAGTACTTC. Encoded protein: CASSTSGTGPYEQYF.

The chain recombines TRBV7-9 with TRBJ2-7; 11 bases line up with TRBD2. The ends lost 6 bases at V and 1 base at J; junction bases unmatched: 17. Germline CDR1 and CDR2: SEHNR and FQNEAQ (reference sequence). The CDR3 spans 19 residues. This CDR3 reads CASSSNLLEGTSGSYEQYF. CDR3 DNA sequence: TGTGCCAGCAGTTCGAACCTCCTCGAGGGGACTAGCGGATCCTACGAGCAGTACTTC.

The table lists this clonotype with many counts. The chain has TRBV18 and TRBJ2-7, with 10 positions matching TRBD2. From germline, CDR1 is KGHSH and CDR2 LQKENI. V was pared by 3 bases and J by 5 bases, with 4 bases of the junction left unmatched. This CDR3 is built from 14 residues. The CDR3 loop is CASSPGLAGDEQYF. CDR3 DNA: TGTGCCAGCTCACCGGGGCTAGCGGGAGACGAGCAGTACTTC.

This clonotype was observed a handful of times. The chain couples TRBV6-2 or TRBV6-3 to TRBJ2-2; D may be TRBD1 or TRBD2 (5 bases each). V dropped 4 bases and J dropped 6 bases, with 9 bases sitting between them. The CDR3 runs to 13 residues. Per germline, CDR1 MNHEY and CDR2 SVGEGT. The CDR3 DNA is TGTGCCAGCAGTTTCATGGGACCCGGGGAGCTGTTTTTT. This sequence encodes CASSFMGPGELFF.

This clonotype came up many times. This CDR3 is CASSHRGVNTEAFF. DNA of the CDR3: TGTGCCAGTAGCCATAGGGGGGTGAACACTGAAGCTTTCTTT. The rearrangement uses TRBV19 and TRBJ1-1, with D tentatively TRBD1 (6 bases). The CDR3 consists of 14 residues. V was clipped by 6 bases and J by 0 bases, with 11 bases between them. CDR1 and CDR2 from the germline V gene are LNHDA and SQIVND (reference sequence).

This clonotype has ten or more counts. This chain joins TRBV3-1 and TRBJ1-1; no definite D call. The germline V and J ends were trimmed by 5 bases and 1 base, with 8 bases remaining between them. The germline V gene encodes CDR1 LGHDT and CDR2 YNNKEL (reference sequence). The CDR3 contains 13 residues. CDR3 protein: CASSTTGNTEAFF. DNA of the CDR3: TGTGCCAGCAGCACGACTGGGAACACTGAAGCTTTCTTT.

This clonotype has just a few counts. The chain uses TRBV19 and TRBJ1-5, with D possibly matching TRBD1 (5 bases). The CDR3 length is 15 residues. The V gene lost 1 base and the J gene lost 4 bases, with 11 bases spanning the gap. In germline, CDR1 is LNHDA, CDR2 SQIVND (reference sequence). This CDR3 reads CASSIGKGRNQPQHF. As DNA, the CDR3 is TGTGCCAGTAGTATAGGGAAGGGGCGGAATCAGCCCCAGCATTTT.

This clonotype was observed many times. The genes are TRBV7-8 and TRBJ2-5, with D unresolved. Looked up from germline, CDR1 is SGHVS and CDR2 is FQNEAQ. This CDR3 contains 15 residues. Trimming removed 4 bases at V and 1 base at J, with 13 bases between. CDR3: CASSSVWVSQETQYF. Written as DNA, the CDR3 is TGTGCCAGCAGCTCAGTTTGGGTATCCCAAGAGACCCAGTACTTC.

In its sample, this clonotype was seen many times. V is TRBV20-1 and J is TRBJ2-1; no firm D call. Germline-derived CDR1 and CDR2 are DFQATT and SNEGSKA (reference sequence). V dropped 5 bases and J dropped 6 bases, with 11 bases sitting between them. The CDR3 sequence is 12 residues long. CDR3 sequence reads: CSAEGWVNEQFF. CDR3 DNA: TGCAGTGCTGAAGGCTGGGTCAATGAGCAGTTCTTC.

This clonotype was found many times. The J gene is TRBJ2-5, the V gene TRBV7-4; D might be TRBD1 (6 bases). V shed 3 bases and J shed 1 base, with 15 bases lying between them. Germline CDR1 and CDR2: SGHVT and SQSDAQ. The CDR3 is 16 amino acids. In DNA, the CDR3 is TGTGCCAGCAGCTTGATGGGACACCAAACCCAAGAGACCCAGTACTTC. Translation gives CASSLMGHQTQETQYF.

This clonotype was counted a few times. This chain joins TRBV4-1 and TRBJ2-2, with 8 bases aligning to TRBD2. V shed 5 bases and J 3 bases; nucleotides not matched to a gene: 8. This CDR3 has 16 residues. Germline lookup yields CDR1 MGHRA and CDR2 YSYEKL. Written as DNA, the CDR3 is TGCGCCAGCAGCGGAGAGCGGGAGTTGGACACCGGGGAGCTGTTTTTT. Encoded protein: CASSGERELDTGELFF.

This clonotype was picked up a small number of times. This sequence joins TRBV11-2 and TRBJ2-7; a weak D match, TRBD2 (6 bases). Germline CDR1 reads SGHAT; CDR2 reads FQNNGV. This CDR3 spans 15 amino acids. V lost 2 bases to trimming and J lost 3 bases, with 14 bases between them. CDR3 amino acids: CASSLMGAGGYEQYF. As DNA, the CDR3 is TGTGCCAGCAGCTTAATGGGAGCGGGCGGCTACGAGCAGTACTTC.

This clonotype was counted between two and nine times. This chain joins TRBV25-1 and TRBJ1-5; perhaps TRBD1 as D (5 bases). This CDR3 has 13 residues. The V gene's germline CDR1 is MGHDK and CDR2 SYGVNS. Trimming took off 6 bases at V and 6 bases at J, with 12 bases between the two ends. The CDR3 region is CASSLDISQPQHF. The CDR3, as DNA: TGTGCCAGCAGCCTGGACATAAGTCAGCCCCAGCATTTT.

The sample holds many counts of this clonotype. The CDR3 region is CASSLASGGSYNEQFF. DNA for the CDR3: TGTGCCAGCAGCTTAGCCTCGGGGGGGTCCTACAATGAGCAGTTCTTC. V is TRBV7-8 and J is TRBJ2-1; TRBD2 matches 8 bases. This CDR3 contains 16 residues. With 0 bases clipped from V and 1 base from J, the junction kept 2 bases outside the gene matches. Germline V gives CDR1 SGHVS, CDR2 FQNEAQ.

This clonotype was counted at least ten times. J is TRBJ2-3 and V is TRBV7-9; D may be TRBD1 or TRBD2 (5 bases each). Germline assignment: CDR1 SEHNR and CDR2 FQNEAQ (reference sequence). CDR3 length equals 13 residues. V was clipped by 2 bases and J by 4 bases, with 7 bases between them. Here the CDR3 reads CASSLLGADTQYF. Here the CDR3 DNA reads TGTGCCAGCAGCTTACTGGGGGCAGATACGCAGTATTTT.